This T cell receptor (beta chain) is from a study of T cell responses to AZD1222 COVID-19 vaccine. The study pooled second doses at about 4 or about 12 weeks. Sequencing was performed with immunoSEQ multiplex PCR; in TCRdb, only in-frame clones are kept and a portion is missing. The profile covers fewer than 100,000 clones, with roughly 84% appearing a single time and 14% taken by the ten largest. With respect to this clone: What it binds is unknown.

Germline lookup yields CDR1 MNHEY and CDR2 SVGAGI. V lost 4 bases and J lost 6, with 9 bases in between. There are 12 residues in the CDR3. Notes on the study in general: Samples come after the peak T cell response, not at day 14.

The clonotype originates from an adult who received the AZD1222 COVID-19 vaccine. The sequencing used peripheral blood, collected 28 days after the second AZD1222 dose. The chain combines TRBV6-5 with TRBJ2-5, with D hard to call. The CDR3 spells CASSFPGQTQYF. The DNA for the CDR3 is TGTGCCAGCAGTTTTCCCGGCCAGACCCAGTACTTC.